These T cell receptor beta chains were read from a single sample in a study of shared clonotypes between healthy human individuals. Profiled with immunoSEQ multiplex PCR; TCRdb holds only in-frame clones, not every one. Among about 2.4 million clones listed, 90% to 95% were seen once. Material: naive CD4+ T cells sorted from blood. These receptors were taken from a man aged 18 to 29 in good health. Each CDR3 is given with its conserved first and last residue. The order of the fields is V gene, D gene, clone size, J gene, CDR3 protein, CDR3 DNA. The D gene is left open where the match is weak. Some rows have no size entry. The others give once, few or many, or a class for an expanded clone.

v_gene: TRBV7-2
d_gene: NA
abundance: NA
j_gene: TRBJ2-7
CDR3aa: CASSLVDGTTYEQYF
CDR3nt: TGTGCCAGCAGCTTAGTAGATGGGACAACCTACGAGCAGTACTTC

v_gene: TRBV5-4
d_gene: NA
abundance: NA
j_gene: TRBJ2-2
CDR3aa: CASSPTSPGELFF
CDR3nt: TGTGCCAGCAGCCCTACTAGCCCCGGGGAGCTGTTTTTT

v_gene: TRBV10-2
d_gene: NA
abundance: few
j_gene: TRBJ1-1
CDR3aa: CASSVSTLGGSQRSEAFF
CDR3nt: TGCGCCAGCAGTGTTTCTACGCTAGGAGGAAGCCAAAGATCTGAAGCTTTCTTT

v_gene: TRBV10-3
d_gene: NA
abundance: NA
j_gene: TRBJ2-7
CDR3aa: CAISDAGRSTSYF
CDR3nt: TGTGCCATCAGTGACGCGGGGCGAAGTACCTCGTACTTC

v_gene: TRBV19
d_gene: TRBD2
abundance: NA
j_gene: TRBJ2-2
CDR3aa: CASSPKLTSGSGGELFF
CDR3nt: TGTGCCAGTAGTCCCAAGTTGACTAGCGGGAGTGGTGGGGAGCTGTTTTTT

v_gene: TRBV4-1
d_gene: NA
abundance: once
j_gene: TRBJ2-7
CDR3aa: CASSQESGAAYEQYF
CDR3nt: TGCGCCAGCAGCCAAGAATCGGGGGCCGCCTACGAGCAGTACTTC

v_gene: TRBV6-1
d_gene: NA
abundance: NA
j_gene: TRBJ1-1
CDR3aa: CASSEGGLGGAEAFF
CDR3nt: TGTGCCAGCAGTGAAGGGGGGCTCGGCGGGGCTGAAGCTTTCTTT

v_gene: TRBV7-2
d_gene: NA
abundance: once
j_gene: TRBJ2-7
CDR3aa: CANKLPQQYEQYF
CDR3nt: TGTGCCAATAAACTCCCCCAACAATACGAGCAGTACTTC

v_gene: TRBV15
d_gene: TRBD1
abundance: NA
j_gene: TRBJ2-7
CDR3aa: CATSLDRAVYEQYF
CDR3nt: TGTGCCACCAGCCTGGACAGGGCAGTCTACGAGCAGTACTTC

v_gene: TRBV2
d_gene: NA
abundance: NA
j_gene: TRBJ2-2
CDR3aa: CASRGGGSAGELFF
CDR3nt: TGTGCCAGCAGGGGCGGGGGCAGCGCCGGGGAGCTGTTTTTT

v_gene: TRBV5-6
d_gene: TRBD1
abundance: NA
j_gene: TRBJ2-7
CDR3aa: CASSPRGTATYEQYF
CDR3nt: TGTGCCAGCAGCCCCCGAGGGACAGCCACCTACGAGCAGTACTTC

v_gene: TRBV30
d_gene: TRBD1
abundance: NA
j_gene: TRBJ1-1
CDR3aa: CAWSLGYRGHTEAFF
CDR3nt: TGTGCCTGGAGTCTAGGTTACAGGGGGCACACTGAAGCTTTCTTT

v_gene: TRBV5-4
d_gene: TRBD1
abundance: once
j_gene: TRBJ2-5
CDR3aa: CASSLPGTGGQTQYF
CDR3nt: TGTGCCAGCAGCTTGCCAGGGACAGGGGGGCAGACCCAGTACTTC

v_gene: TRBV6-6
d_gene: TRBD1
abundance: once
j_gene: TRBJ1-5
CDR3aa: CAIRFSGGAGQPQHF
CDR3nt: TGTGCCATCAGGTTCTCAGGGGGCGCGGGCCAGCCCCAGCATTTT

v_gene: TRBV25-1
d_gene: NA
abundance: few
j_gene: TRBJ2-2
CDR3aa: CASFERTGELFF
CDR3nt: TGTGCCAGCTTCGAAAGGACCGGGGAGCTGTTTTTT

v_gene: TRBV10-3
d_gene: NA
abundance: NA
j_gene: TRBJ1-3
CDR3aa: CATGDSGNTIYF
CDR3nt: TGTGCCACCGGGGACTCTGGAAACACCATATATTTT

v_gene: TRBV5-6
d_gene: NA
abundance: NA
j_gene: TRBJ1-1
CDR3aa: CASSLAGGREGAFF
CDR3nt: TGTGCCAGCAGCTTGGCCGGGGGCAGGGAAGGAGCTTTCTTT

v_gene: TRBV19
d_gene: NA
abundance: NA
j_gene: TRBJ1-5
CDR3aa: CASSPRVGTSSNQPQHF
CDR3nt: TGTGCCAGTAGTCCAAGAGTCGGGACAAGCAGCAATCAGCCCCAGCATTTT

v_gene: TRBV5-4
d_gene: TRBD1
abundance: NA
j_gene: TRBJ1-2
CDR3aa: CASSYYDRDGYGYTF
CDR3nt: TGTGCCAGCAGCTATTATGACAGGGATGGTTATGGCTACACCTTC

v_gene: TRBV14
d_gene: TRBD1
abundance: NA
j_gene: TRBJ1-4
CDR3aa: CASSLNRGRSEKLFF
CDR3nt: TGTGCCAGCAGCCTTAACAGGGGGCGGTCTGAAAAACTGTTTTTT

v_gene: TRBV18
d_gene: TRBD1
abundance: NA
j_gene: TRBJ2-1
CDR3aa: CASSPQGQGGNEQFF
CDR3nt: TGTGCCAGCTCACCCCAGGGACAGGGCGGGAATGAGCAGTTCTTC

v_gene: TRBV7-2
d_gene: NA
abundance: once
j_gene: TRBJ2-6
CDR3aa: CASSSYSSGANVLTF
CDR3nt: TGTGCCAGCAGCTCCTACAGTTCTGGGGCCAACGTCCTGACTTTC

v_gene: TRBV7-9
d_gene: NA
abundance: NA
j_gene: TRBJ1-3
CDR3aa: CASSPQGPISGNTIYF
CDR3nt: TGTGCCAGCAGCCCCCAGGGACCCATCTCTGGAAACACCATATATTTT

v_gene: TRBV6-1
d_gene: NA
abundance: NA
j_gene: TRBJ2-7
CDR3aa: CASSEAWGSEQYF
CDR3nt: TGTGCCAGCAGTGAAGCGTGGGGCAGCGAGCAGTACTTC

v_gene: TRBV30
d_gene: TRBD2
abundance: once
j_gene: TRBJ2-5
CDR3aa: CAWSSGGAIETQYF
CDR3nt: TGTGCCTGGAGTAGCGGGGGGGCCATAGAGACCCAGTACTTC

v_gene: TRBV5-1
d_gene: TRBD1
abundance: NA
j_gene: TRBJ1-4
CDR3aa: CASSSGGVDEKLFF
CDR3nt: TGCGCCAGCAGCTCAGGGGGCGTGGATGAAAAACTGTTTTTT

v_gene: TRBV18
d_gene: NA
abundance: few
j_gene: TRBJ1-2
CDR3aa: CASSPVGVEAGYTF
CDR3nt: TGTGCCAGCTCACCAGTCGGGGTGGAGGCTGGCTACACCTTC

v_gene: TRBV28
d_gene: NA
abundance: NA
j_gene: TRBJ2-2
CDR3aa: CASSFSLDRLTGELFF
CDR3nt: TGTGCCAGCAGTTTCTCTTTGGACAGACTCACCGGGGAGCTGTTTTTT

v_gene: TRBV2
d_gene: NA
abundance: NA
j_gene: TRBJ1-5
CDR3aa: CASSRGVTVGGNQPQHF
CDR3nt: TGTGCCAGCAGCCGCGGGGTGACAGTGGGGGGCAATCAGCCCCAGCATTTT

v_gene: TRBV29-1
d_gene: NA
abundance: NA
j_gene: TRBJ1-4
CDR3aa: CSVQSPGRGGNEKLFF
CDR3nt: TGCAGCGTCCAATCGCCGGGGCGCGGAGGTAATGAAAAACTGTTTTTT

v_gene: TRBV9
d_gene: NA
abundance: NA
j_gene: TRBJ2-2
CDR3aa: CASSSPYGSDTGELFF
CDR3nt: TGTGCCAGCAGCTCCCCCTACGGGAGTGACACCGGGGAGCTGTTTTTT

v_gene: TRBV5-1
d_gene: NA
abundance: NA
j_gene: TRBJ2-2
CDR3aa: CASSLGRENTGELFF
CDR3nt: TGCGCCAGCAGCCTGGGAAGGGAGAACACCGGGGAGCTGTTTTTT

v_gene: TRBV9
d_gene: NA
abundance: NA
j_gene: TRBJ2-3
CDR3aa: CASSSGLRIFSDTQYF
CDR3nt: TGTGCCAGCAGCTCGGGGTTGAGAATATTTTCAGATACGCAGTATTTT

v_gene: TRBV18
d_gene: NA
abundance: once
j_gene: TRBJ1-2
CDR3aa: CASSTGTSNYGYTF
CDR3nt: TGTGCCAGCTCAACCGGGACTTCTAACTATGGCTACACCTTC

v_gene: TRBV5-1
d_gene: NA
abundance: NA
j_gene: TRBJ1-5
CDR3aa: CASSPGGGQQPQHF
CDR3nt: TGCGCCAGCAGCCCCGGCGGGGGGCAACAGCCCCAGCATTTT

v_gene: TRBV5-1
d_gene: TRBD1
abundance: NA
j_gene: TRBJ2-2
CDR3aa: CASSASGTGFGELFF
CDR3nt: TGCGCCAGCAGCGCATCCGGGACAGGGTTCGGGGAGCTGTTTTTT

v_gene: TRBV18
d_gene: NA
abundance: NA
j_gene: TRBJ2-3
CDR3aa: CASSPNPGPMTSTDTQYF
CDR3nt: TGTGCCAGCTCACCTAACCCCGGCCCTATGACTAGCACAGATACGCAGTATTTT

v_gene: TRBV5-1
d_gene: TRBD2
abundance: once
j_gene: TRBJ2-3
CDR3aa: CASSLAGGGAHDTQYF
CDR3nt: TGCGCCAGCAGCTTGGCCGGCGGGGGGGCCCATGATACGCAGTATTTT

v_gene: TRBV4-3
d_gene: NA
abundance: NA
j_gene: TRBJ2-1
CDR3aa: CASSQEGGGGEQFF
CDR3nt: TGCGCCAGCAGCCAAGAAGGAGGAGGAGGTGAGCAGTTCTTC

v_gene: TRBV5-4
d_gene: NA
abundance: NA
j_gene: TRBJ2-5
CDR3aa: CASSLMGGASQETQYF
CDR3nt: TGTGCCAGCAGCTTGATGGGCGGAGCCTCCCAAGAGACCCAGTACTTC

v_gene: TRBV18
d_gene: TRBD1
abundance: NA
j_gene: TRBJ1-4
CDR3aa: CASSLLQTQGGPNEKLFF
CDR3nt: TGTGCCAGCTCACTTCTACAGACACAGGGGGGACCGAATGAAAAACTGTTTTTT

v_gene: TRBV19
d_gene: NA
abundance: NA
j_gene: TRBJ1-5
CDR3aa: CASSSWGRNNQPQHF
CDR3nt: TGTGCCAGTAGTAGCTGGGGCCGGAACAATCAGCCCCAGCATTTT

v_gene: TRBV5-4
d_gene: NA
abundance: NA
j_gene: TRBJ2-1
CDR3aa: CASSLDREVREQFF
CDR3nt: TGTGCCAGCAGCTTGGACAGAGAGGTAAGGGAGCAGTTCTTC

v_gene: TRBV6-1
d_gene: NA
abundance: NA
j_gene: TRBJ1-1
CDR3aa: CASSDTGTEAFF
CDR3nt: TGTGCCAGCAGTGATACGGGAACTGAAGCTTTCTTT

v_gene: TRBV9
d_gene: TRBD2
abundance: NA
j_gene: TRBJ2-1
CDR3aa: CASSRDPGGNEQFF
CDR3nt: TGTGCCAGCAGTCGGGACCCGGGGGGGAATGAGCAGTTCTTC